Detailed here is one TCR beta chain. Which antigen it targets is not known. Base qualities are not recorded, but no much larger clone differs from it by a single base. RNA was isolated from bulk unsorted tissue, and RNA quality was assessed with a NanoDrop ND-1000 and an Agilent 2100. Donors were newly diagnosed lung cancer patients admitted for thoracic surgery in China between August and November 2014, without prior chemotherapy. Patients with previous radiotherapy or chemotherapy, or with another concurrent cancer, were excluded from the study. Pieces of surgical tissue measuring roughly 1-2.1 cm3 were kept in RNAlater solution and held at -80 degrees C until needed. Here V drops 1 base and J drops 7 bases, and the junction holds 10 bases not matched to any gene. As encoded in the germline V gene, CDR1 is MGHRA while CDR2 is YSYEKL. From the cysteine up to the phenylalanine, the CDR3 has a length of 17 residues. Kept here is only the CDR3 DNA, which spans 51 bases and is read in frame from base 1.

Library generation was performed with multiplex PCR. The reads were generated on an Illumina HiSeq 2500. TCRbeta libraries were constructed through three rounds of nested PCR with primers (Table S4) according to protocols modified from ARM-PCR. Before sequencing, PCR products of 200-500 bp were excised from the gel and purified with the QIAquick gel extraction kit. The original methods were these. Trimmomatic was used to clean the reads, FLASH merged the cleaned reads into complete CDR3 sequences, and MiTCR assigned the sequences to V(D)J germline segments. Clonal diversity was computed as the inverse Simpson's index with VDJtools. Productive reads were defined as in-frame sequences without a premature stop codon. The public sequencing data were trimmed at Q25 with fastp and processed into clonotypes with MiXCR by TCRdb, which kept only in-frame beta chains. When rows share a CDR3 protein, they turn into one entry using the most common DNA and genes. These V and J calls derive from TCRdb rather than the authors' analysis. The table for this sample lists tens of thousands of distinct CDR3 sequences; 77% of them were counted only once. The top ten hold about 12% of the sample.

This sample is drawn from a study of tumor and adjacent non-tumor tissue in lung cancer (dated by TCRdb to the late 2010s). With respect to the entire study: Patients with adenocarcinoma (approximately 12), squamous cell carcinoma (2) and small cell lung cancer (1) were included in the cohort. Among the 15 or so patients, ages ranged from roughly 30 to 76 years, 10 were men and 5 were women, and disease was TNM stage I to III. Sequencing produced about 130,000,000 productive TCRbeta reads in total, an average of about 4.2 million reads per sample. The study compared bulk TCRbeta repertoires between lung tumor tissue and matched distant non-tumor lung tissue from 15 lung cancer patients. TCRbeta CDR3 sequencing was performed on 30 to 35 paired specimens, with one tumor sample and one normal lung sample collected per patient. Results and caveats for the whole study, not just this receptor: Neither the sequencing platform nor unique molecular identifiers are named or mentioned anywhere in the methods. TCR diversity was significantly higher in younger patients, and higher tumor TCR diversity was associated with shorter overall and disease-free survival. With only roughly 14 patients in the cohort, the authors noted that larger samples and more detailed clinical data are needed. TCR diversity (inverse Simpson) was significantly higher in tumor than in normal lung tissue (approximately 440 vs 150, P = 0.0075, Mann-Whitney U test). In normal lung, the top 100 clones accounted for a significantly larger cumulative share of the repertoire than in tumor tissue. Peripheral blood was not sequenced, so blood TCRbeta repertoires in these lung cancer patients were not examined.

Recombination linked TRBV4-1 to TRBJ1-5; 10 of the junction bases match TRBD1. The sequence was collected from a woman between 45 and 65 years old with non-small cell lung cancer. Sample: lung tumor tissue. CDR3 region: CASSQGSTGGGEQPQHF. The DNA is TGCGCCAGCAGCCAAGGATCGACAGGGGGCGGGGAACAGCCCCAGCATTTT.